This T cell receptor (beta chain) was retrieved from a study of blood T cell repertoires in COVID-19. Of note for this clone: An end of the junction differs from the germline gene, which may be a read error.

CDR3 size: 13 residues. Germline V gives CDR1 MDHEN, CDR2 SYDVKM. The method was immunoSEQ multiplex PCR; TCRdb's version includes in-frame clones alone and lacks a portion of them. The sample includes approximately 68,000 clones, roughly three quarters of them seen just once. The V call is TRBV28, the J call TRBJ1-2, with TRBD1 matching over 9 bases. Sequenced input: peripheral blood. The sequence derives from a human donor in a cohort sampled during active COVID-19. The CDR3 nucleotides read TGTGCCAGCATTTCCTGGGACAGGGATTTATTAGACTTC. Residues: CASISWDRDLLDF.